These 30 T cell receptor beta chains originate from one sample sequenced in a study of T cells in Graves' hyperthyroidism and ophthalmopathy. RNA transcripts gave rise to amplified TCR beta CDR3 regions. In the first-round RT-PCR of the TCR CDR3, the HTBI primer set was used. Via MiXCR, TCRdb re-called the multiplex PCR reads, giving one row per CDR3 protein. The repertoire holds about 590,000 distinct CDR3 sequences, with around 16% as singletons. The sample was blood. These receptors were obtained from a woman between 25 and 40 years old with Graves' hyperthyroidism.

This clonotype was seen at least ten times. The rearrangement uses TRBV27 and TRBJ2-5; TRBD2 matches 7 bases. Trimming at V came to 6 bases and at J to 7 bases, leaving 8 bases not matched to a gene. Germline loops: CDR1 MNHEY, CDR2 SMNVEV (reference sequence). The CDR3 consists of 13 residues. CDR3 DNA sequence: TGTGCCAGCAGGCCGGAGGGGAGGGGGACCCAGTACTTC. Translating gives CASRPEGRGTQYF.

This clonotype was counted ten times or more. This chain uses TRBV9 with TRBJ2-1; D remains unclear. Trimming pared 4 bases from V and 1 base from J, leaving 6 bases between. Per the germline V gene, CDR1 is SGDLS and CDR2 is YYNGEE. This CDR3 is built from 13 residues. CDR3 residues: CASSPGSYNEQFF. The CDR3 bases are TGTGCCAGCAGCCCCGGGTCCTACAATGAGCAGTTCTTC.

J is TRBJ2-1 and V is TRBV4-2, with D hard to call. Per germline, CDR1 LGHNA and CDR2 YNFKEQ. V was shortened by 0 bases and J by 7 bases, with 10 bases between the two germline ends. The CDR3 is 14 amino acids. CDR3 residues: CASSQEVVWNEQFF. The CDR3 nucleotides are TGTGCCAGCAGCCAAGAAGTTGTTTGGAATGAGCAGTTCTTC.

The chain joins TRBV20-1 to TRBJ2-1, with D perhaps TRBD2 (5 bases). The CDR3 length is 17 residues. Germline V gene lookup returns CDR1 DFQATT and CDR2 SNEGSKA (reference sequence). Deletions cut 0 bases from V and 5 bases from J, with 20 bases between. DNA for the CDR3: TGCAGTGCTAGAGATCGGGGTCGGCTAGCCCTAGACAATGAGCAGTTCTTC. It translates to CSARDRGRLALDNEQFF.

In its sample, this clonotype was seen many times. V and J are TRBV20-1 and TRBJ2-2, with D unresolved. The CDR3 extends over 14 amino acids. Germline V gives CDR1 DFQATT, CDR2 SNEGSKA (reference sequence). The V end was cut by 5 bases, the J end by 0 bases, with 10 bases between. The CDR3 region is CSAETGANTGELFF. The CDR3 nucleotides read TGCAGTGCTGAGACTGGGGCGAACACCGGGGAGCTGTTTTTT.

The rearrangement uses TRBV30 and TRBJ2-7, with 7 bases lining up with TRBD1. Germline CDR1 is GTSNPN and CDR2 is SVGIG (reference sequence). The CDR3 runs 17 residues. Trimming took 0 bases from V and 5 from J; bases not matched to a gene: 16. The CDR3 coding sequence is TGTGCCTGGAGTGTCGGAGTAGGGGGCAGGGTAATCGACGAGCAGTACTTC. Its protein product is CAWSVGVGGRVIDEQYF.

This clonotype has more than one count but fewer than ten. The CDR3: CASGQGPFYGYTF. In DNA form, the CDR3 reads TGTGCCTCCGGACAGGGGCCTTTCTATGGCTACACCTTC. This rearrangement joins TRBV30 to TRBJ1-2, with 9 bases lining up with TRBD1. The CDR3 runs to 13 residues. From germline, CDR1 is GTSNPN and CDR2 SVGIG (reference sequence). V was clipped by 7 bases and J by 4 bases; unmatched bases: 7.

The V gene is TRBV5-1, the J gene TRBJ2-3; 14 bases match TRBD2. Germline V gene lookup returns CDR1 SGHRS and CDR2 YFSETQ. J gave up 5 bases and V 4 bases, and 6 bases lay outside the gene matches. CDR3 size: 16 residues. The CDR3 here is CASSPGLAGAKDTQYF. The DNA for the CDR3 is TGCGCCAGCAGCCCGGGACTAGCGGGAGCGAAAGATACGCAGTATTTT.

This clonotype has ten or more counts. The V call is TRBV5-1, the J call TRBJ1-1; D is ambiguous. V was cut by 4 bases and J by 12 bases, with 16 bases left in between. The CDR3 consists of 12 residues. Germline assignment: CDR1 SGHRS and CDR2 YFSETQ. Written as DNA, the CDR3 is TGCGCCAGCAGCCCGGACGGATTCGCATCTTTCTTT. Its translation is CASSPDGFASFF.

The count of this clonotype is one. The chain joins TRBV6-1 to TRBJ2-3, with a tentative D call TRBD2 (5 bases). The germline V gene encodes CDR1 MNHNS and CDR2 SASEGT. This CDR3 has 14 amino acids. Trimming stripped 10 bases from V and 0 bases from J, with 14 bases between. CDR3: CATCSDPSTDTQYF. In DNA form, the CDR3 reads TGTGCCACCTGTAGCGACCCGAGCACAGATACGCAGTATTTT.

Many counts were recorded for this clonotype. V usage is TRBV18 and J usage is TRBJ1-1, with TRBD1 identical over 8 bases. The V gene's germline CDR1 is KGHSH and CDR2 LQKENI. J lost 3 bases, V lost 3 bases, and 6 bases had no gene match. The CDR3 is 15 residues long. The CDR3 here is CASSPTGTGDTEAFF. The CDR3 DNA reads TGTGCCAGCTCACCTACCGGGACAGGAGACACTGAAGCTTTCTTT.

With regard to this clonotype: An end of the junction does not agree with germline; a read error may underlie this. The chain employs TRBV18 and TRBJ1-5, with D possibly being TRBD1 (5 bases). The length of the CDR3 is 14 residues. From germline, CDR1 is KGHSH and CDR2 LQKENI. CDR3 amino acids: CASLPGRTGRPQHF. The CDR3 nucleotides are TGTGCCAGCTTACCGGGACGGACCGGAAGGCCCCAGCACTTT.

As regards this clonotype: This could be a read error, since a much larger clone is one nucleotide away. The chain employs TRBV6-2 or TRBV6-3 and TRBJ2-5; D remains ambiguous. The CDR3 has 12 residues. Germline lookup yields CDR1 MNHEY and CDR2 SVGEGT. Trimming removed 6 bases at V and 4 bases at J, with 9 bases between. Here the CDR3 reads CASREQLETQYF. CDR3 DNA sequence: TGTGCCAGCAGGGAACAACTAGAGACCCAGTACTTC.

The rearrangement uses TRBV29-1 and TRBJ2-7; TRBD2 matches 12 bases. CDR3 length equals 12 residues. Germline V lookup: CDR1 SQVTM, CDR2 ANQGSEA. Trimming cost V 5 bases and J 5 bases; bases outside gene matches: 1. The CDR3 loop is CSVLAGGDEQYF. The CDR3 DNA follows: TGCAGCGTTCTAGCGGGAGGGGACGAGCAGTACTTC.

Many counts were recorded for this clonotype. The chain couples TRBV6-1 to TRBJ2-3; no reliable D call. Between the trimmed V and J ends, which lost 5 bases and 2 bases, there was a span of 14 bases. The CDR3 runs 15 residues. CDR1 is MNHNS, CDR2 SASEGT, per germline. The CDR3 bases are TGTGCCAGCAGTTACGATTGGCAGCACACAGATACGCAGTATTTT. Amino acid sequence: CASSYDWQHTDTQYF.

Ten or more counts support this clonotype. The V gene is TRBV6-1, the J gene TRBJ1-3; D perhaps matches TRBD1 (5 bases). Per the germline V gene, CDR1 is MNHNS and CDR2 is SASEGT. The CDR3 has 14 amino acids. Trimming took 5 bases from V and 3 from J, leaving 11 bases between them. In nucleotides, the CDR3 is TGTGCCAGCAGTTATGAAAGGGGTGGAAACACCATATATTTT. Translation gives CASSYERGGNTIYF.

This clonotype was detected ten times or more. The chain links TRBV12-3 or TRBV12-4 to TRBJ2-1; 9 bases are a match to TRBD2. V lost 0 bases to trimming and J lost 9 bases; unmatched junction nucleotides: 6. CDR3 length: 15 residues. CDR3 sequence: CASSLAAGGPLEQFF. The DNA of the CDR3 is TGTGCCAGCAGTTTAGCGGCGGGAGGGCCACTTGAGCAGTTCTTC.

The chain uses TRBV7-9 and TRBJ1-4; D not resolved. Trimming removed 8 bases at V and 6 bases at J, with 16 bases between. This CDR3 is 14 amino acids long. Per germline, CDR1 SEHNR and CDR2 FQNEAQ (reference sequence). CDR3 loop: CASGPQRAYEKLFF. In nucleotides, the CDR3 is TGTGCCAGCGGCCCCCAACGGGCATATGAAAAACTGTTTTTT.

The sample holds many counts of this clonotype. J is TRBJ2-3 and V is TRBV7-3; D is unresolved. This CDR3 has 16 residues. The germline V and J ends were trimmed by 0 bases and 0 bases, with 10 bases remaining between them. Germline V CDR1 and CDR2: SGHTA, FQGTGA. This CDR3 is CASSLTQDTSTDTQYF. The CDR3 nucleotides are TGTGCCAGCAGCTTAACCCAGGATACTAGCACAGATACGCAGTATTTT.

Note on this clonotype: The junction differs from germline at one of its ends, possibly a read error. This chain connects TRBV7-7 to TRBJ2-1; no definite D call. Germline CDR1 reads SSHAT; CDR2 reads FNYEAQ (reference sequence). The CDR3 has 15 residues. Here the CDR3 DNA reads TGTGCTAGCAGCTTTCGCCAGTCTGATTACAATGAGCAGTTCTTC. Protein product: CASSFRQSDYNEQFF.

The chain recombines TRBV29-1 with TRBJ2-1, with a weak D call TRBD1 (7 bases). This CDR3 region has 12 residues. Trimming stripped 3 bases from V and 5 bases from J, with 8 bases between. Germline V gene sequence: CDR1 SQVTM, CDR2 ANQGSEA. The chain's CDR3 is CSVDRGDNEQFF. The CDR3 nucleotides are TGCAGCGTTGACAGGGGGGACAATGAGCAGTTCTTC.

The gene calls are TRBV4-3 and TRBJ1-3; weak D call: TRBD1 (6 bases). CDR3 length equals 19 residues. The ends were cut back, 3 bases at V and 0 bases at J, with 21 bases in the middle. Germline V gene data show CDR1 as LGHNA and CDR2 as YSLEER. The CDR3 spells CASSQEDNVPGASGNTIYF. The CDR3 nucleotides are TGCGCCAGCAGCCAGGAAGATAACGTGCCGGGGGCCTCTGGAAACACCATATATTTT.

This clonotype came up many times. The chain recombines TRBV28 with TRBJ1-3; D gene unclear. With 6 bases removed from V and 8 bases from J, the gap between germline ends came to 17 bases. The CDR3 covers 14 residues. Germline-derived CDR1 and CDR2 are MDHEN and SYDVKM. CDR3: CASSLPSLPYTIYF. DNA for the CDR3: TGTGCCAGCAGCTTGCCATCCTTACCGTACACCATATATTTT.

The chain joins TRBV4-1 to TRBJ1-5; 9 positions match TRBD1. Germline V CDR1 and CDR2: MGHRA, YSYEKL. V was clipped by 1 base and J by 0 bases; unmatched bases: 4. The CDR3 length is 17 residues. The DNA of the CDR3 is TGCGCCAGCAGCCAAGCTACAGGGGGCATTAGCAATCAGCCCCAGCATTTT. Translated, it gives CASSQATGGISNQPQHF.

This clonotype has a count of ten or more. The chain combines TRBV2 with TRBJ1-2, with a possible D match to TRBD1 (5 bases). Germline assignment: CDR1 SNHLY and CDR2 FYNNEI. V lost 1 base, J lost 2 bases, and 11 bases lay in between. The CDR3 extends over 15 amino acids. Here the CDR3 DNA reads TGTGCCAGCAGTGAAGTTTTGGGACGGAACTATGGCTACACCTTC. Translated: CASSEVLGRNYGYTF.

This clonotype occurred a few times. The genes are TRBV4-1 and TRBJ2-7; possible D gene TRBD1, 6 bases. Trimming stripped 0 bases from V and 6 bases from J, with 12 bases between. The CDR3 sequence is 14 residues long. The germline V gene has CDR1 MGHRA and CDR2 YSYEKL. DNA of the CDR3: TGCGCCAGCAGCCAAGATGCAGGGGCGCTCGAGCAGTACTTC. The encoded protein is CASSQDAGALEQYF.

The chain couples TRBV7-9 to TRBJ2-5; TRBD1 matches at 7 bases. Germline CDR1 is SEHNR and CDR2 is FQNEAQ (reference sequence). The CDR3 loop spans 13 amino acids. V lost 5 bases to trimming and J lost 5 bases; unmatched junction nucleotides: 5. The CDR3 DNA reads as TGTGCCAGCAGCCCCGGGACAGATGAGACCCAGTACTTC. It translates to CASSPGTDETQYF.

This clonotype was recorded many times. DNA of the CDR3: TGTGCCAGCAGTTTGGAGCGGGAGGGGCTGTACGAGCAGTACTTC. This sequence encodes CASSLEREGLYEQYF. This chain uses TRBV27 with TRBJ2-7, with TRBD2 identical over 10 bases. The CDR3 is 15 amino acids. Germline V lookup: CDR1 MNHEY, CDR2 SMNVEV (reference sequence). V shed 3 bases, J shed 4 bases, and the junction held 6 bases outside the gene matches.

Note on this clonotype: A much larger clone differs from this one at a single base, so this may be a read error. This chain uses TRBV18 with TRBJ1-5; D is undetermined. Germline CDR1 KGHSH, CDR2 LQKENI. The CDR3 is 13 amino acids. The CDR3 protein is CASSPSGNRPQHF. CDR3 nucleotide sequence: TGTGCCAGCTCACCATCGGGGAATCGGCCCCAGCATTTT.

This clonotype was seen repeatedly, ten times or more. The chain combines TRBV6-2 or TRBV6-3 with TRBJ2-5; no definite D call. Trimming removed 0 bases from V and 5 bases from J, with 10 bases in between. Germline V gives CDR1 MNHEY, CDR2 SVGEGT. There are 14 residues in the CDR3. CDR3 coding DNA: TGTGCCAGCAGTTACTCCGACGATGTGGAGACCCAGTACTTC. Translating it yields CASSYSDDVETQYF.